The clone carrying this T cell receptor (beta chain) has a handful of counts. Its antigen is not known. This sample is part of a study of cytomegalovirus exposure and HLA in healthy donors. PCR employed 60 Vbeta and 13 Jbeta primers. The repertoire was sequenced with immunoSEQ multiplex PCR; TCRdb's copy has only in-frame clones and lacks some. The table records 35,000 to 55,000 clones, roughly 64% of them present only once. Findings and caveats of the study: For TCR beta chains, V- and J-gene trimming was later linked to a missense DCLRE1C variant. Donors were assumed by presence/absence analyses to have roughly uniform sequencing depth.

The CDR3 totals 16 residues. The germline gives CDR1 MDHEN, CDR2 SYDVKM. The V gene end was trimmed by 5 bases and the J gene end by 0 bases; junction bases not matched to a gene: 6. The V and J genes are TRBV28 and TRBJ2-3, with TRBD1 matching 9 bases. This receptor was identified in a man in his fifties or sixties in good health and CMV-seropositive. Sequenced sample: PBMCs. The CDR3 DNA reads TGTGCCAGCAGTCCCGGGACAGGGAAGAGCACAGATACGCAGTATTTT. Protein sequence: CASSPGTGKSTDTQYF. Full variable domain (missing parts from reference TRBV28 and TRBJ2-3): DVKVTQSSRYLVKRTGEKVFLECVQDMDHENMFWYRQDPGLGLRLIYFSYDVKMKEKGDIPEGYSVSREKKERFSLILESASTNQTSMYLCASSPGTGKSTDTQYFGPGTRLTVL.